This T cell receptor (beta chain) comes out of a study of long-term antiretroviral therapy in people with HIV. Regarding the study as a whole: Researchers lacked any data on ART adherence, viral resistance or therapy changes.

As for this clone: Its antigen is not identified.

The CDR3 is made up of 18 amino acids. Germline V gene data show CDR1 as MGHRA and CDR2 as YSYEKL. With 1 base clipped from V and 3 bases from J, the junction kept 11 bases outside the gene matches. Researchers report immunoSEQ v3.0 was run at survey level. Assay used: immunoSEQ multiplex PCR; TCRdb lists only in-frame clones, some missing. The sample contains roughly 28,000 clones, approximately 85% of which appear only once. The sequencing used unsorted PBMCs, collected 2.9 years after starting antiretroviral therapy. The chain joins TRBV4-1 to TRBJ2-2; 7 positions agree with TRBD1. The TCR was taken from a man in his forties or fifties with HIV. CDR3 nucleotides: TGCGCCAGCAGCCAAGTAGGTAAAAGGGGGCGCGACACCGGGGAGCTGTTTTTT. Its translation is CASSQVGKRGRDTGELFF.